This is a list of T cell receptor beta chains from one sample in a study of T cell clusters in autoimmune cytopenias. After re-calling the multiplex PCR reads, TCRdb lists one entry per CDR3 protein, DNA absent. This sample's clone table lists thousands of distinct CDR3 sequences. This sample also belongs to another study, concerning T cell repertoires in aging, cancer and after chemotherapy.

Material for sequencing was peripheral blood. All receptors come from a human donor with an autoimmune cytopenia or autoimmune hepatitis (not recorded which). The CDR3 runs from the conserved cysteine through the conserved F or W. Fields, in order: V gene, J gene, clone size, CDR3 protein. Size tells how often a clone was seen (once, few, many) or the class of an expanded clone, and some rows leave it out.

TRBV6-5	TRBJ1-2	.	CAISGQAHYGYTF
TRBV20-1	TRBJ2-7	.	CSTTGTSGHNEQFF
TRBV7-9	TRBJ2-2	.	CASSFLMTGPNTGELFF
TRBV5-6	TRBJ2-7	.	CASSLRKLVSYEQYF
TRBV20-1	TRBJ1-2	.	CSAASGGGYGYTF
TRBV19	TRBJ2-6	medium-sized	CASMAFSGANVLTF
TRBV6-5	TRBJ1-6	medium-sized	CASREDRAPSALHF
TRBV30	TRBJ2-2	medium-sized	CAWTADSGTGELFF
TRBV6-1	TRBJ1-1	.	CASSEHYTEAFF
TRBV19	TRBJ1-5	.	CASNLQGAGNQPQHF
TRBV4-1	TRBJ2-6	.	CASRSSGANVLTF
TRBV6-2/TRBV6-3	TRBJ2-3	medium-sized	CASSWTSGGTDTQYF
TRBV5-6	TRBJ1-5	.	CASSLEPDQPQHF
TRBV15	TRBJ2-2	.	CATSRGLFSDDTGELFF
TRBV20-1	TRBJ1-2	medium-sized	CSASQGARGYTF
TRBV5-1	TRBJ1-2	.	CASSLATGGMDYGYTF
TRBV19	TRBJ1-5	.	CASSKGQNQPQHF
TRBV7-6	TRBJ1-2	.	CASSSGTGEGYTF
TRBV20-1	TRBJ1-5	.	CSARQGGMRPQHF
TRBV5-1	TRBJ2-7	.	CASSLGGYEQYF
TRBV29-1	TRBJ1-1	medium-sized	CSVREDMNTEAFF
TRBV10-3	TRBJ1-5	.	CAIRQDSNQPQHF